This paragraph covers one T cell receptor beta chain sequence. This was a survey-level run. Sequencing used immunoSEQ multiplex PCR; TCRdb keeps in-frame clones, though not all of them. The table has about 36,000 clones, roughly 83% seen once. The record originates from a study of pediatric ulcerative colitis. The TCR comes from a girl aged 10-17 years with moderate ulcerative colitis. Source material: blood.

CDR3 DNA sequence: TGTGCCAGCTCCCTGACCGGGGCTGATATTTTCGATGAGCAGTTCTTC. Encoded protein: CASSLTGADIFDEQFF. The rearrangement uses TRBV18 and TRBJ2-1, with D perhaps being TRBD1 or TRBD2 (5 bases each). V shed 6 bases and J shed 8 bases, with 23 bases lying between them. This CDR3 spans 16 amino acids. Germline V gives CDR1 KGHSH, CDR2 LQKENI.